This T cell receptor beta chain derives from a study of long-term antiretroviral therapy in people with HIV. There are 14 residues in the CDR3. The germline V gene encodes CDR1 SGHDT and CDR2 YYEEEE. V trimming: 4 bases; J trimming: 5 bases; junction bases outside the gene matches: 7. It was version v3.0 of the immunoSEQ assay that was run at survey level. Sequencing was performed with immunoSEQ multiplex PCR; in TCRdb, only in-frame clones are kept and a portion is missing. The sample holds approximately 31,000 clones, 70% to 90% seen once. The source was unsorted PBMCs, collected 1.1 years after starting antiretroviral therapy. The clonotype comes from a man between 18 and 35 years old with HIV. V is TRBV5-6 and J is TRBJ2-5; 8 bases agree with TRBD1. CDR3 residues: CASSLRTGLETQYF. CDR3 sequence (DNA): TGTGCCAGCAGCCTCCGGACAGGGCTTGAGACCCAGTACTTC.